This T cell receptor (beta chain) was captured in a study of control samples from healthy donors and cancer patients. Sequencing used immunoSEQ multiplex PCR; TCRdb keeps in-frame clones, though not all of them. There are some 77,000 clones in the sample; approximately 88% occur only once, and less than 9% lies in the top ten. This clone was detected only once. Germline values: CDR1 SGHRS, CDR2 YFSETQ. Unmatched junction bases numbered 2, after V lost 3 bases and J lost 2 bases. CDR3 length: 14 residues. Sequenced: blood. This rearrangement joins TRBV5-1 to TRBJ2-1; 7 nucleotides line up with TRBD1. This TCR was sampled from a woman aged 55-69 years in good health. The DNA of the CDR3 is TGCGCCAGCAGCTCCCAGGGGGCCTACAATGAGCAGTTCTTC. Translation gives CASSSQGAYNEQFF.